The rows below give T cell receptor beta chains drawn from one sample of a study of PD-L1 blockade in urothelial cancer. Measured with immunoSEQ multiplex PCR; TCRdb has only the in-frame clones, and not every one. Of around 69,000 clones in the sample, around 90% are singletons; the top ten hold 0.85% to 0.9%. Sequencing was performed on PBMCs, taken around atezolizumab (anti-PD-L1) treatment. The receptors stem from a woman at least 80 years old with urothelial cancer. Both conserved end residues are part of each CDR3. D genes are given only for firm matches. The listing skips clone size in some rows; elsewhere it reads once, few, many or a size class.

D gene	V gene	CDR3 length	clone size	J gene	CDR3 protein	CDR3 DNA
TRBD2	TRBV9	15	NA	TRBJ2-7	CASSVGGRGIYEQYF	TGTGCCAGCAGCGTAGGCGGGAGGGGTATCTACGAGCAGTACTTC
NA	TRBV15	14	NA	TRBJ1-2	CATSREQGIYGYTF	TGTGCCACCAGCAGAGAACAGGGTATCTATGGCTACACCTTC
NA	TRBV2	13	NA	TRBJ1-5	CASTTGLNQPQHF	TGTGCCAGCACTACAGGGCTGAATCAGCCCCAGCATTTT
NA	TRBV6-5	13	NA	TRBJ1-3	CASSPSTGNTIYF	TGTGCCAGCAGCCCCTCTACTGGAAACACCATATATTTT
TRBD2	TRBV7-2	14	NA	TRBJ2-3	CASRTGTSADTQYF	TGTGCCAGCAGAACCGGGACTAGCGCCGATACGCAGTATTTT
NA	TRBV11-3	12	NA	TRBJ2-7	CASSFEGYEQYF	TGTGCCAGCAGCTTTGAGGGCTACGAGCAGTACTTC
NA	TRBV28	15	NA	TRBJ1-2	CASSTQDGGEDGYTF	TGTGCCAGCAGTACCCAGGACGGAGGAGAAGATGGCTACACCTTC
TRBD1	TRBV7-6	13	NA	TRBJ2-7	CASSFGTGTEQYF	TGTGCCAGCAGCTTTGGGACAGGGACCGAGCAGTACTTC
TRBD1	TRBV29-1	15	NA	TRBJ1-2	CSVTAGTGVGSGYTF	TGCAGCGTTACGGCCGGGACAGGGGTAGGGAGTGGCTACACCTTC
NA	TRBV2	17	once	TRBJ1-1	CASSPLSPLTLYTEAFF	TGTGCCAGCAGCCCCCTAAGTCCCTTGACTCTCTACACTGAAGCTTTCTTT
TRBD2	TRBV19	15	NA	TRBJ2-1	CASRRTSGDNNEQFF	TGTGCCAGTAGACGGACTAGCGGGGACAACAATGAGCAGTTCTTC
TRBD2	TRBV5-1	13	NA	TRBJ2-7	CASTVSGRNEQYF	TGCGCCAGCACTGTTAGCGGGAGGAATGAGCAGTACTTC
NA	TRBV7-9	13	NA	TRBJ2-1	CASSGRSYNEQFF	TGTGCCAGCTCAGGGCGCTCCTACAATGAGCAGTTCTTC
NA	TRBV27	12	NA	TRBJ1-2	CASYDRPYGYTF	TGTGCCAGTTATGACAGGCCCTATGGCTACACCTTC
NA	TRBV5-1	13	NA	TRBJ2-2	CASSLTEGRELFF	TGCGCCAGCAGCTTGACGGAGGGGCGGGAGCTGTTTTTT
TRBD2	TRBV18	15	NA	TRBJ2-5	CASSPLRAGGETQYF	TGTGCCAGCTCACCACTCCGAGCGGGAGGGGAGACCCAGTACTTC
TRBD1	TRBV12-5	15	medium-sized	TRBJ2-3	CASGLEGAATDTQYF	TGTGCTAGTGGTTTGGAGGGGGCAGCCACAGATACGCAGTATTTT
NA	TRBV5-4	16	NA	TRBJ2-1	CASSLGASGPYNEQFF	TGTGCCAGCAGCTTGGGGGCGTCAGGGCCCTACAATGAGCAGTTCTTC
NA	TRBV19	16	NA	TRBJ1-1	CASSTSWGDVNTEAFF	TGTGCCAGTAGTACGTCCTGGGGGGACGTGAACACTGAAGCTTTCTTT
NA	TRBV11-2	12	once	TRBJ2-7	CASSFTIYEQYF	TGTGCCAGCAGCTTTACTATCTACGAGCAGTACTTC
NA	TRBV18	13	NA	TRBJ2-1	CASSPTGYNEQFF	TGTGCCAGCTCACCAACAGGTTACAATGAGCAGTTCTTC
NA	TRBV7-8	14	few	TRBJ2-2	CASSPTDNTGELFF	TGTGCCAGCAGCCCGACAGATAACACCGGGGAGCTGTTTTTT
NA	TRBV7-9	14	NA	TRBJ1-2	CASSPGQTHYGYTF	TGTGCCAGCAGCCCCGGACAGACCCACTATGGCTACACCTTC
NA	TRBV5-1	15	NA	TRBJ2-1	CASSPGLGAGNEQFF	TGCGCCAGCAGCCCGGGTTTAGGGGCGGGAAATGAGCAGTTCTTC
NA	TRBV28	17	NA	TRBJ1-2	CASSTPRGFGENYGYTF	TGTGCCAGCAGTACCCCTCGGGGATTCGGAGAAAACTATGGCTACACCTTC
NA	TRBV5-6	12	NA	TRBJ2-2	CASTSGVGELFF	TGTGCCAGCACCTCGGGGGTGGGGGAGCTGTTTTTT
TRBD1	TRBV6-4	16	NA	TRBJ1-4	CASRVARDRTNEKLFF	TGTGCCAGCAGGGTCGCAAGGGACAGAACTAATGAAAAACTGTTTTTT
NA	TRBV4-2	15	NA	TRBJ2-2	CASSQVPAGPGELFF	TGTGCCAGCAGCCAAGTCCCCGCGGGGCCCGGGGAGCTGTTTTTT
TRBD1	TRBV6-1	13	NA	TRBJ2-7	CASRPGQSYEQYF	TGTGCCAGCAGGCCGGGACAGTCCTACGAGCAGTACTTC
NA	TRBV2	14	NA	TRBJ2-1	CASSVWTTDNEQFF	TGTGCCAGCAGTGTCTGGACTACGGACAATGAGCAGTTCTTC
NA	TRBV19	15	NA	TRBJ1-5	CASSTGVNSNQPQHF	TGTGCCAGTAGTACAGGGGTAAATAGCAATCAGCCCCAGCATTTT
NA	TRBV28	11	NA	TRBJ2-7	CASSLNYEQYF	TGTGCCAGCAGTTTAAACTATGAGCAGTACTTC
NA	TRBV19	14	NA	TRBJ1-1	CASSAQTVNTEAFF	TGTGCCAGTAGTGCCCAGACAGTGAACACTGAAGCTTTCTTT
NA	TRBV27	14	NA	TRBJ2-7	CASSTGWGGYEQYF	TGTGCCAGCAGTACGGGGTGGGGAGGCTACGAGCAGTACTTC
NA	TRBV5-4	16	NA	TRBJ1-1	CASSLRQGSMGTEAFF	TGTGCCAGCAGCTTGCGGCAGGGGAGTATGGGCACTGAAGCTTTCTTT
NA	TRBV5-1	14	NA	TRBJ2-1	CASSLGGEYNEQFF	TGCGCCAGCAGCTTGGGCGGAGAATACAATGAGCAGTTCTTC
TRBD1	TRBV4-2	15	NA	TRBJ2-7	CASSQGTGSSYEQYF	TGTGCCAGCAGCCAAGGGACAGGGAGCTCCTACGAGCAGTACTTC
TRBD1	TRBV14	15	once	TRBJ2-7	CASSQGTGDFYEQYF	TGTGCCAGCAGCCAAGGGACAGGGGATTTCTACGAGCAGTACTTC
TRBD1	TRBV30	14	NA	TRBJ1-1	CAWSHRQGVTEAFF	TGTGCCTGGAGTCATCGACAGGGGGTCACTGAAGCTTTCTTT
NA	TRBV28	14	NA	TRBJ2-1	CASSLDRSLDEQFF	TGTGCCAGCAGCCTCGACAGGTCTTTGGATGAGCAGTTCTTC
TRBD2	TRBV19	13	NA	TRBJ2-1	CASSGTPNNEQFF	TGTGCCAGCAGCGGGACCCCTAACAATGAGCAGTTCTTC
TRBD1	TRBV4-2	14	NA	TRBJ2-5	CASSQDRGGETQYF	TGTGCCAGCAGCCAGGACAGGGGGGGGGAGACCCAGTACTTC
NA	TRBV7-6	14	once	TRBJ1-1	CASSLGVPGTEAFF	TGTGCCAGCAGCTTAGGAGTACCGGGCACTGAAGCTTTCTTT